This entry is about one T cell receptor beta chain. The germline V gene has CDR1 MGHRA and CDR2 YSYEKL. This CDR3 region has 16 residues. V was cut by 1 base and J by 3 bases, with 13 bases left in between. These data originate in a study of blood T cell repertoires in COVID-19. Study details: The United States, Italy and Spain supplied acute and convalescent COVID-19 samples. The cDNA or gDNA used as material had been derived from T cells, B-cell-depleted T cells, or PBMCs.

Methods used by the authors: The assay estimated nucleated cells by amplifying reference gene primers. The table came from immunoSEQ multiplex PCR; TCRdb's copy has only in-frame clones and leaves some out. The V and J calls and clone size were taken over from that table, and D and trimming were inferred from the DNA. The sample consists of 250,000 to 300,000 clones, about 89% of them appearing once. The sample was peripheral blood. The source is a man aged 40-49 years with acute or convalescent COVID-19. This chain joins TRBV4-1 and TRBJ2-4; no reliable D call. The CDR3 reads CASSQGGDKYKNIQYF. The CDR3 nucleotides read TGCGCCAGCAGCCAAGGAGGCGATAAATACAAAAACATTCAGTACTTC.